These 27 T cell receptor beta chains were all obtained from the same sample, sequenced in a study of blood T cells in healthy people across ages. Then a second PCR, running roughly 7 to 11 cycles, was carried out with a sample-barcoded 5' primer and a J-beta primer mix. Using its own MiXCR run on the 5' RACE reads, TCRdb lists one record per CDR3 protein. The table records about 1.4 million distinct CDR3 sequences, 55% to 75% of them present only once. Input material: blood. The receptors originated from a man between 18 and 29 years old in good health.

This clonotype has a handful of counts. This could be a read error, since a much larger clone is one nucleotide away. The rearrangement uses TRBV20-1 and TRBJ2-7; 7 nucleotides match TRBD2. V lost 6 bases and J lost 5; bases outside the gene matches: 16. Germline CDR1 reads DFQATT; CDR2 reads SNEGSKA (reference sequence). The CDR3 runs 15 residues. CDR3 DNA sequence: TGCAGTGCGGAACTGCCGCTAACTAGCGCCCACGAGCAGTACTTC. Protein sequence: CSAELPLTSAHEQYF.

This clonotype was seen only once. The rearrangement joins TRBV15 to TRBJ1-2; D remains ambiguous. The CDR3 contains 12 residues. Between the trimmed V and J ends, which lost 4 bases and 5 bases, there was a span of 8 bases. Germline CDR1 and CDR2: LNHNV and YYDKDF (reference sequence). The CDR3 region has the DNA TGTGCCACCAGCACGTTTGATTATGGCTACACCTTC. Amino acid sequence: CATSTFDYGYTF.

The DNA of the CDR3 is TGTGCCAGCAGTAAGACTAGCGGGGGGCAAGAGACCCAGTACTTC. Its protein product is CASSKTSGGQETQYF. The chain carries TRBV28 and TRBJ2-7; 13 bases are a match to TRBD2. The DNA end is a closer match to TRBJ2-5, so the J assignment may be wrong. This CDR3 has 15 amino acids. The germline V gene has CDR1 MDHEN and CDR2 SYDVKM.

This chain links TRBV11-2 with TRBJ2-1; TRBD2 might be the D (6 bases). Trimming took off 2 bases at V and 9 bases at J, with 14 bases between the two ends. The CDR3 length is 14 residues. Germline V gives CDR1 SGHAT, CDR2 FQNNGV. The CDR3: CASSLSGWGLEQFF. The CDR3 bases are TGTGCCAGCAGCTTATCCGGGTGGGGACTTGAGCAGTTCTTC.

J is TRBJ1-1 and V is TRBV3-1; 8 positions agree with TRBD1. Germline V gene data show CDR1 as LGHDT and CDR2 as YNNKEL (reference sequence). The length of the CDR3 is 14 residues. V lost 4 bases, J lost 3 bases, and 4 bases stayed unmatched. The CDR3: CASSRTDRDTEAFF. The CDR3, as DNA: TGTGCCAGCAGCCGAACGGACAGGGACACTGAAGCTTTCTTT.

The chain employs TRBV4-1 and TRBJ1-1; 12 bases are shared with TRBD1. The CDR3 runs 15 residues. V was pared by 2 bases and J by 11 bases, with 9 bases of the junction left unmatched. The germline V gene encodes CDR1 MGHRA and CDR2 YSYEKL. Here the CDR3 reads CASSQMGQGAYGAFF. The CDR3 DNA follows: TGCGCCAGCAGCCAAATGGGACAGGGGGCTTATGGGGCTTTCTTT.

V usage is TRBV7-2 and J usage is TRBJ1-2; D is ambiguous. V was cut by 4 bases and J by 4 bases, with 19 bases left in between. Germline V gene data show CDR1 as SGHTA and CDR2 as FQGNSA. This CDR3 has 16 residues. The DNA of the CDR3 is TGTGCCAGCAGCTCGACCCTGACTCGGGAAGTCTATGGCTACACCTTC. It codes for CASSSTLTREVYGYTF.

V usage is TRBV20-1 and J usage is TRBJ2-1, with no clear D. This CDR3 has 12 residues. Trimming left V 5 bases short and J 12 bases short, with 17 bases between. The germline V gene encodes CDR1 DFQATT and CDR2 SNEGSKA (reference sequence). The CDR3 sequence: CSAGTWAVMQFF. In nucleotides, the CDR3 is TGCAGTGCTGGAACGTGGGCAGTGATGCAGTTCTTC.

The V and J genes are TRBV9 and TRBJ2-5; 10 bases align to TRBD1. V dropped 3 bases and J dropped 1; count of bases not matched to a gene: 3. Germline CDR1 is SGDLS and CDR2 is YYNGEE. This CDR3 spans 15 amino acids. Here the CDR3 DNA reads TGTGCCAGCAGCGGGACAGGGGGTTTCCAAGAGACCCAGTACTTC. This codes for CASSGTGGFQETQYF. Full variable domain (rest looked up from reference TRBV9 and TRBJ2-5): DSGVTQTPKHLITATGQRVTLRCSPRSGDLSVYWYQQSLDQGLQFLIQYYNGEERAKGNILERFSAQQFPDLHSELNLSSLELGDSALYFCASSGTGGFQETQYFGPGTRLLVL.

The chain joins TRBV27 to TRBJ2-3; D is tentatively TRBD1 or TRBD2 (5 bases each). Trimming left V 5 bases short and J 2 bases short, with 11 bases between. Per germline, CDR1 MNHEY and CDR2 SMNVEV (reference sequence). This CDR3 region has 14 residues. This CDR3 is CASSALGDTDTQYF. In nucleotides, the CDR3 is TGTGCCAGCAGTGCTCTGGGGGACACAGATACGCAGTATTTT.

The V gene is TRBV12-3 or TRBV12-4, the J gene TRBJ1-2; 9 bases align to TRBD1. V was clipped by 1 base and J by 1 base; unmatched bases: 7. CDR3 length: 17 residues. CDR3 in DNA: TGTGCCAGCAGTTTAGGGGACAGGGAACCCAATAACTATGGCTACACCTTC. Amino acids: CASSLGDREPNNYGYTF.

This rearrangement joins TRBV12-3 or TRBV12-4 to TRBJ2-3; D is undetermined. The CDR3 length is 12 residues. Trimming pared 5 bases from V and 6 bases from J, leaving 9 bases between. In nucleotides, the CDR3 is TGTGCCAGCAGTCGGCCCCAGGATACGCAGTATTTT. Protein product: CASSRPQDTQYF.

This clonotype has at least ten counts. The chain is built from TRBV27 and TRBJ2-5, with a weak D call TRBD2 (5 bases). This CDR3 comprises 12 residues. CDR1 MNHEY and CDR2 SMNVEV come from the germline V gene (reference sequence). V was shortened by 4 bases and J by 4 bases, with 7 bases between the two germline ends. CDR3 protein: CASSSGVETQYF. DNA for the CDR3: TGTGCCAGCAGTTCCGGGGTAGAGACCCAGTACTTC.

This chain connects TRBV29-1 to TRBJ2-7; 9 positions agree with TRBD1. J lost 3 bases, V lost 5 bases, and 5 bases had no gene match. There are 13 residues in the CDR3. Germline loops: CDR1 SQVTM, CDR2 ANQGSEA. The CDR3 DNA follows: TGCAGCGTTACCGGGACAGGGAACTACGAGCAGTACTTC. It translates to CSVTGTGNYEQYF.

This clonotype appeared once. This chain uses TRBV15 with TRBJ2-3; D not certain. The CDR3 has 16 amino acids. Germline V lookup: CDR1 LNHNV, CDR2 YYDKDF (reference sequence). Trimming cost V 0 bases and J 2 bases, with 12 bases left between them. The CDR3 spells CATSRERADLTDTQYF. As DNA, the CDR3 is TGTGCCACCAGCAGAGAAAGGGCCGACCTCACAGATACGCAGTATTTT.

V is TRBV28 and J is TRBJ2-1; 9 positions match TRBD1. The CDR3 loop spans 16 amino acids. Trimming cost V 5 bases and J 3 bases; bases outside gene matches: 8. Germline V CDR1 and CDR2: MDHEN, SYDVKM. Here the CDR3 DNA reads TGTGCCAGCAGTCCCTGGGACAGGGAGAGCTACAATGAGCAGTTCTTC. Protein sequence: CASSPWDRESYNEQFF.

The chain carries TRBV24-1 and TRBJ1-5; D is ambiguous. The CDR3 is made up of 12 amino acids. V was shortened by 4 bases and J by 4 bases, with 4 bases between the two germline ends. Looked up from germline, CDR1 is KGHDR and CDR2 is SFDVKD. The CDR3 loop reads CATSESNQPQHF. As DNA, the CDR3 is TGTGCCACCAGTGAATCAAATCAGCCCCAGCATTTT.

The J gene is TRBJ1-2, the V gene TRBV5-1; no firm D call. The germline gives CDR1 SGHRS, CDR2 YFSETQ. V shed 4 bases and J shed 8 bases, with 18 bases lying between them. The length of the CDR3 is 14 residues. The DNA of the CDR3 is TGCGCCAGCAGCCCGGACCTTTTGGTAGGGGGCTACACCTTC. Residues: CASSPDLLVGGYTF.

The DNA of the CDR3 is TGTGCCTGGAGTCTCGCTAGCGCGTTGGATGAGCAGTTCTTC. This translates into CAWSLASALDEQFF. The J gene is TRBJ2-1, the V gene TRBV30; the D gene is possibly TRBD2 (6 bases). The CDR3 is made up of 14 amino acids. Germline values: CDR1 GTSNPN, CDR2 SVGIG (reference sequence). Trimming left V 2 bases short and J 8 bases short, with 16 bases between.

The gene calls are TRBV2 and TRBJ2-1, with D hard to call. The ends were cut back, 10 bases at V and 5 bases at J, with 12 bases in the middle. This CDR3 spans 12 amino acids. CDR1 is SNHLY and CDR2 is FYNNEI in the germline V gene. CDR3 region: CATRGRDNEQFF. The CDR3 DNA reads as TGTGCCACAAGAGGTCGGGACAATGAGCAGTTCTTC.

The V and J genes are TRBV29-1 and TRBJ2-5; TRBD2 matches 7 bases. The J call may be in error: the DNA end matches TRBJ2-7 better. In germline, CDR1 is SQVTM, CDR2 ANQGSEA. The CDR3 runs 13 residues. The CDR3 nucleotides read TGCAGCGTTGAGGGACTATTACCCTACGAGCAGTACTTC. Translation: CSVEGLLPYEQYF.

The chain carries TRBV4-1 and TRBJ2-6; D is unclear. Germline V lookup: CDR1 MGHRA, CDR2 YSYEKL. The ends were cut back, 4 bases at V and 0 bases at J, with 13 bases in the middle. This CDR3 is 17 amino acids long. The CDR3 is CASSPTPTASGANVLTF. The CDR3, as DNA: TGCGCCAGCAGCCCTACTCCTACAGCCTCTGGGGCCAACGTCCTGACTTTC.

This clonotype was detected a few times. The chain carries TRBV25-1 and TRBJ1-1, with TRBD1 as a possible D gene (6 bases). The V gene's germline CDR1 is MGHDK and CDR2 SYGVNS. CDR3 length: 15 residues. Trimming took 3 bases from V and 4 from J, leaving 15 bases between them. CDR3 DNA sequence: TGTGCCAGCAGTGACTCCCCGAGGGGGGCCACTGAAGCTTTCTTT. Residues: CASSDSPRGATEAFF.

The chain recombines TRBV28 with TRBJ2-3; 12 positions agree with TRBD2. CDR1 MDHEN and CDR2 SYDVKM come from the germline V gene. Unmatched junction bases numbered 10, after V lost 8 bases and J lost 7 bases. There are 15 residues in the CDR3. CDR3 region: CASRRTSGEVHTQYF. The DNA for the CDR3 is TGTGCCAGCCGCAGGACTAGCGGGGAAGTTCATACGCAGTATTTT.

In this sample, this clonotype turned up a few times. The V call is TRBV20-1, the J call TRBJ2-1; 10 nucleotides agree with TRBD2. V dropped 3 bases and J dropped 6; count of bases not matched to a gene: 8. CDR1 DFQATT and CDR2 SNEGSKA come from the germline V gene (reference sequence). The CDR3 is 15 amino acids. CDR3 sequence: CSASTPSGRGNEQFF. The CDR3 DNA reads TGCAGTGCTAGTACTCCCAGCGGGAGGGGCAATGAGCAGTTCTTC.

This chain links TRBV4-1 with TRBJ2-1; D is perhaps TRBD1 (5 bases). Trimming took off 2 bases at V and 9 bases at J, with 17 bases between the two ends. Germline lookup yields CDR1 MGHRA and CDR2 YSYEKL. This CDR3 region has 15 residues. The CDR3 DNA reads TGCGCCAGCAGCCAACAAGGCCTAACAGGAACTGAGCAGTTCTTC. It codes for CASSQQGLTGTEQFF.

The genes are TRBV20-1 and TRBJ2-2; D is perhaps TRBD2 (6 bases). V dropped 1 base and J dropped 6 bases, with 9 bases sitting between them. CDR1 is DFQATT and CDR2 is SNEGSKA in the germline V gene (reference sequence). This CDR3 comprises 13 residues. The CDR3 loop is CSARVSGAGELFF. The CDR3 nucleotides read TGCAGTGCTAGAGTCTCGGGGGCCGGGGAGCTGTTTTTT.